This T cell receptor (beta chain) was recovered during a study of human thymus T cells. Study-wide results and caveats: Related research described thymic repertoires that were highly overlapping among unrelated individuals.

Corrective heart surgery yielded resections, and these provided the thymus tissue. The people who donated were healthy Finnish babies having corrective surgery for congenital heart defects. TCRdb's copy holds only in-frame clones and misses some; the assay was immunoSEQ multiplex PCR. Here the sample spans some 80,000 clones, about 96% being singletons. With regard to this clone: Its antigen is as yet unknown.

V trimming: 2 bases; J trimming: 2 bases; junction bases outside the gene matches: 11. The CDR3 sequence is 17 residues long. Germline CDR1 and CDR2: LNHDA and SQIVND (reference sequence). The sample taken for sequencing was thymus tissue. The sequence was obtained from a boy in the first two years of life with a congenital heart defect but otherwise immunologically healthy. V and J are TRBV19 and TRBJ1-2; 7 bases are shared with TRBD1. CDR3 sequence (DNA): TGTGCCAGTAGTATACTACGCGGACAGGAGATAAACTATGGCTACACCTTC. Translating it yields CASSILRGQEINYGYTF.